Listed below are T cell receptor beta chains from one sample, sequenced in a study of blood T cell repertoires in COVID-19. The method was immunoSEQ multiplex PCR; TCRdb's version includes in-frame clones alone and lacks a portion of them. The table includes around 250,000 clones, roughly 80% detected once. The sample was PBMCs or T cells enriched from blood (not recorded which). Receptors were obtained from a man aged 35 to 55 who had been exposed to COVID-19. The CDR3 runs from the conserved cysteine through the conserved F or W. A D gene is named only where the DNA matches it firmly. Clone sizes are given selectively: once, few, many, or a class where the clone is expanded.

CDR3 DNA: TGTGCCAGCAACCTTGACAGGAATCAAGAGACCCAGTACTTC
CDR3 protein: CASNLDRNQETQYF
D gene: -
clone size: -
V gene: TRBV6-5
J gene: TRBJ2-5

CDR3 DNA: TGTGCCAGCAGCTTAGCCCGACAGGGGTCCTACGAGCAGTACTTC
CDR3 protein: CASSLARQGSYEQYF
D gene: TRBD1
clone size: -
V gene: TRBV11-3
J gene: TRBJ2-7

CDR3 DNA: TGTGCCAGCAGCCCGGACAGTCCCCAAGAGACCCAGTACTTC
CDR3 protein: CASSPDSPQETQYF
D gene: -
clone size: -
V gene: TRBV11-2
J gene: TRBJ2-5

CDR3 DNA: TGTGCCAGCAGCTTACCCCTTCGGGAGACCCAGTACTTC
CDR3 protein: CASSLPLRETQYF
D gene: -
clone size: -
V gene: TRBV7-9
J gene: TRBJ2-5

CDR3 DNA: TGTGCCAGCAGCGTCGAGGGAGCGTCCGGAAACACCATATATTTT
CDR3 protein: CASSVEGASGNTIYF
D gene: -
clone size: once
V gene: TRBV9
J gene: TRBJ1-3

CDR3 DNA: TGCGCCAGCAGCCAAGTGGGCAGGACAGGGGATTACGGCTACACCTTC
CDR3 protein: CASSQVGRTGDYGYTF
D gene: TRBD1
clone size: -
V gene: TRBV4-1
J gene: TRBJ1-2

CDR3 DNA: TGTGCCACACAGAGGGTCCGGGAGGGGAACAATGAGCAGTTCTTC
CDR3 protein: CATQRVREGNNEQFF
D gene: TRBD2
clone size: -
V gene: TRBV10-3
J gene: TRBJ2-1

CDR3 DNA: TGTGCCAGCAGCGTCGGGAGGTCAAGCTCCTACGAGCAGTACTTC
CDR3 protein: CASSVGRSSSYEQYF
D gene: TRBD2
clone size: -
V gene: TRBV9
J gene: TRBJ2-7

CDR3 DNA: TGTGCCAGCAGTTCAGGGAATCAGCCCCAGCATTTT
CDR3 protein: CASSSGNQPQHF
D gene: -
clone size: -
V gene: TRBV27
J gene: TRBJ1-5

CDR3 DNA: TGTGCCAGCAGTAGGGGGGGCTACAATGAGCAGTTCTTC
CDR3 protein: CASSRGGYNEQFF
D gene: -
clone size: -
V gene: TRBV6-4
J gene: TRBJ2-1

CDR3 DNA: TGTGCCAGCAGGGACAGGGTTAATGAAGCTTTCTTT
CDR3 protein: CASRDRVNEAFF
D gene: TRBD1
clone size: -
V gene: TRBV6-5
J gene: TRBJ1-1

CDR3 DNA: TGTGCCAGCAGCTTTGGACTAGCGGGAGCTTTTTTGGATCGCAAAAGATACAATGAGCAGTTCTTC
CDR3 protein: CASSFGLAGAFLDRKRYNEQFF
D gene: TRBD2
clone size: -
V gene: TRBV7-3
J gene: TRBJ2-1

CDR3 DNA: TGTGCCAGTAAATCCCTTCGGGGGACAGATACGCAGTATTTT
CDR3 protein: CASKSLRGTDTQYF
D gene: -
clone size: -
V gene: TRBV19
J gene: TRBJ2-3

CDR3 DNA: TGTGCCTGGAGTCTAGCGGGTTACAATGAGCAGTTCTTC
CDR3 protein: CAWSLAGYNEQFF
D gene: TRBD2
clone size: -
V gene: TRBV30
J gene: TRBJ2-1

CDR3 DNA: TGTGCCACCAGTGATCCTAGCGGGAGGGCAGATACGCAGTATTTT
CDR3 protein: CATSDPSGRADTQYF
D gene: TRBD2
clone size: -
V gene: TRBV24-1
J gene: TRBJ2-3

CDR3 DNA: TGTGCCATTCGGGAGCCGGCCACAGATACGCAGTATTTT
CDR3 protein: CAIREPATDTQYF
D gene: -
clone size: -
V gene: TRBV10-3
J gene: TRBJ2-3

CDR3 DNA: TGTGCCAGTAGTACTAGACCGTCTAGCGAGACCCAGTACTTC
CDR3 protein: CASSTRPSSETQYF
D gene: -
clone size: -
V gene: TRBV19
J gene: TRBJ2-5

CDR3 DNA: TGCGCCAGCACCCTAGACGGGGACTCCTACAATGAGCAGTTCTTC
CDR3 protein: CASTLDGDSYNEQFF
D gene: -
clone size: -
V gene: TRBV5-1
J gene: TRBJ2-1

CDR3 DNA: TGCGCCACCCTAAACCGACTAGCGGTTTCACAAGAGACCCAGTACTTC
CDR3 protein: CATLNRLAVSQETQYF
D gene: TRBD2
clone size: -
V gene: TRBV5-1
J gene: TRBJ2-5

CDR3 DNA: TGCAGCGTTGAATGGCCGGGACTAAACTCCTACGAGCAGTACTTC
CDR3 protein: CSVEWPGLNSYEQYF
D gene: TRBD2
clone size: -
V gene: TRBV29-1
J gene: TRBJ2-7

CDR3 DNA: TGCGCCAGCAGCCCTAGCAGTCAGACAGATACGCAGTATTTT
CDR3 protein: CASSPSSQTDTQYF
D gene: -
clone size: once
V gene: TRBV5-1
J gene: TRBJ2-3

CDR3 DNA: TGTGCCAGCACGTCGCGCGCCGTAGAGACCCAGTACTTC
CDR3 protein: CASTSRAVETQYF
D gene: -
clone size: -
V gene: TRBV2
J gene: TRBJ2-5

CDR3 DNA: TGTGCCATCACCGCAGGACAGGGTGAGAATTCACCCCTCCACTTT
CDR3 protein: CAITAGQGENSPLHF
D gene: TRBD1
clone size: -
V gene: TRBV10-3
J gene: TRBJ1-6

CDR3 DNA: TGCGCCAGCAAGGCGGGGGTAGCGGGAAGCGATGAGCAGTTCTTC
CDR3 protein: CASKAGVAGSDEQFF
D gene: TRBD2
clone size: -
V gene: TRBV10-1
J gene: TRBJ2-1